Listed below are T cell receptor beta chains from one sample, sequenced in a study of shared clonotypes between healthy human individuals. Produced via immunoSEQ multiplex PCR; TCRdb's table is partial and in-frame only. In the table there are approximately 740,000 clones, almost 95% of which are singletons. Input material: naive CD8+ T cells sorted from blood. These TCRs come from a man aged 25 to 40 in good health. The CDR3 runs from the conserved cysteine through the conserved F or W. Each record gives: clone size, V gene, D gene, J gene, CDR3 protein, CDR3 DNA. The D gene is left open where the match is weak. Only part of the rows carry a size: once, few, many, or a class if the clone is expanded.

clone_size: NA; v_call: TRBV15; d_call: TRBD2; j_call: TRBJ2-3; cdr3_aa: CATSREVGVAGPQDTQYF; cdr3_nt: TGTGCCACCAGCAGAGAGGTAGGGGTAGCGGGACCCCAGGATACGCAGTATTTT
clone_size: NA; v_call: TRBV27; d_call: NA; j_call: TRBJ1-2; cdr3_aa: CASREGAGYTF; cdr3_nt: TGTGCCAGCAGAGAGGGAGCCGGCTACACCTTC
clone_size: NA; v_call: TRBV19; d_call: TRBD1; j_call: TRBJ1-2; cdr3_aa: CASTISAGGAGGYTF; cdr3_nt: TGTGCCAGTACCATCAGCGCAGGGGGCGCCGGTGGCTACACCTTC
clone_size: NA; v_call: TRBV13; d_call: TRBD2; j_call: TRBJ2-5; cdr3_aa: CASSLGGLAEETQYF; cdr3_nt: TGTGCCAGCAGCTTAGGGGGACTAGCGGAGGAGACCCAGTACTTC
clone_size: once; v_call: TRBV5-1; d_call: NA; j_call: TRBJ1-1; cdr3_aa: CASSLNRATEAFF; cdr3_nt: TGCGCCAGCAGCTTAAACAGGGCCACTGAAGCTTTCTTT
clone_size: NA; v_call: TRBV4-3; d_call: NA; j_call: TRBJ2-2; cdr3_aa: CASSQDTRGTGELFF; cdr3_nt: TGCGCCAGCAGCCAAGATACCAGGGGTACCGGGGAGCTGTTTTTT
clone_size: NA; v_call: TRBV15; d_call: TRBD2; j_call: TRBJ2-1; cdr3_aa: CATSRGTSGKTEQFF; cdr3_nt: TGTGCCACCAGCAGGGGGACTAGCGGGAAGACGGAGCAGTTCTTC
clone_size: NA; v_call: TRBV27; d_call: NA; j_call: TRBJ1-2; cdr3_aa: CASAGADEYYGYTF; cdr3_nt: TGTGCCAGCGCGGGGGCCGATGAGTACTATGGCTACACCTTC
clone_size: NA; v_call: TRBV15; d_call: NA; j_call: TRBJ1-1; cdr3_aa: CATSSPSPWGDTEAFF; cdr3_nt: TGTGCCACCAGCAGCCCCTCTCCGTGGGGAGACACTGAAGCTTTCTTT
clone_size: once; v_call: TRBV7-7; d_call: TRBD1; j_call: TRBJ2-7; cdr3_aa: CASSLGTDPYEQYF; cdr3_nt: TGTGCTAGCAGCTTGGGGACAGACCCCTACGAGCAGTACTTC
clone_size: few; v_call: TRBV6-1; d_call: NA; j_call: TRBJ1-3; cdr3_aa: CASSDSIASGNTIYF; cdr3_nt: TGTGCCAGCAGTGACTCAATTGCGAGTGGAAACACCATATATTTT
clone_size: NA; v_call: TRBV29-1; d_call: NA; j_call: TRBJ2-7; cdr3_aa: CSVVWTLSYEQYF; cdr3_nt: TGCAGCGTTGTATGGACCCTTTCCTACGAGCAGTACTTC
clone_size: NA; v_call: TRBV7-9; d_call: TRBD1; j_call: TRBJ1-1; cdr3_aa: CASSSGGAGSEAFF; cdr3_nt: TGTGCCAGCAGTTCAGGGGGCGCCGGGTCTGAAGCTTTCTTT
clone_size: NA; v_call: TRBV5-4; d_call: TRBD2; j_call: TRBJ2-7; cdr3_aa: CASSSHLLAGEGHEQYF; cdr3_nt: TGTGCCAGCAGCTCCCACCTACTAGCGGGAGAGGGGCACGAGCAGTACTTC
clone_size: NA; v_call: TRBV7-9; d_call: NA; j_call: TRBJ1-1; cdr3_aa: CASGDPGRGTEAFF; cdr3_nt: TGTGCCAGCGGGGATCCGGGACGTGGCACTGAAGCTTTCTTT
clone_size: NA; v_call: TRBV7-9; d_call: NA; j_call: TRBJ1-1; cdr3_aa: CASSFLEATNTEAFF; cdr3_nt: TGTGCCAGCAGCTTCTTGGAGGCTACGAACACTGAAGCTTTCTTT
clone_size: NA; v_call: TRBV10-2; d_call: NA; j_call: TRBJ2-5; cdr3_aa: CASRWGAGQETQYF; cdr3_nt: TGCGCGAGCAGGTGGGGGGCCGGCCAAGAGACCCAGTACTTC
clone_size: NA; v_call: TRBV6-1; d_call: NA; j_call: TRBJ1-5; cdr3_aa: CASQRAAYSNQPQHF; cdr3_nt: TGTGCCAGCCAGCGGGCTGCTTATAGCAATCAGCCCCAGCATTTT
clone_size: NA; v_call: TRBV19; d_call: TRBD2; j_call: TRBJ2-1; cdr3_aa: CASRVIAGANEQFF; cdr3_nt: TGTGCCAGTAGGGTGATAGCGGGAGCAAATGAGCAGTTCTTC
clone_size: NA; v_call: TRBV2; d_call: NA; j_call: TRBJ2-1; cdr3_aa: CASARSLEQFF; cdr3_nt: TGTGCCAGCGCCCGGAGCCTTGAGCAGTTCTTC
clone_size: NA; v_call: TRBV27; d_call: NA; j_call: TRBJ2-1; cdr3_aa: CASSVGVPSSYNEQFF; cdr3_nt: TGTGCCAGCTCCGTCGGTGTCCCGAGCTCCTACAATGAGCAGTTCTTC
clone_size: NA; v_call: TRBV2; d_call: NA; j_call: TRBJ2-1; cdr3_aa: CASSRGDKAPYNEQFF; cdr3_nt: TGTGCCAGCAGTAGAGGGGACAAGGCCCCCTACAATGAGCAGTTCTTC
clone_size: NA; v_call: TRBV28; d_call: NA; j_call: TRBJ2-1; cdr3_aa: CASSFYVGGLDEQFF; cdr3_nt: TGTGCCAGCAGTTTCTACGTGGGGGGTTTGGATGAGCAGTTCTTC
clone_size: NA; v_call: TRBV11-2; d_call: NA; j_call: TRBJ2-7; cdr3_aa: CASSYLRDRNSYEQYF; cdr3_nt: TGTGCCAGCAGCTACCTCAGGGACCGCAACTCCTACGAGCAGTACTTC
clone_size: NA; v_call: TRBV4-1; d_call: NA; j_call: TRBJ2-1; cdr3_aa: CASGVSYPGLYNEQFF; cdr3_nt: TGCGCCAGCGGGGTTAGTTATCCTGGTCTTTACAATGAGCAGTTCTTC
clone_size: few; v_call: TRBV5-1; d_call: TRBD1; j_call: TRBJ2-1; cdr3_aa: CASSDRQGVNNEQFF; cdr3_nt: TGCGCCAGCAGCGATAGACAGGGGGTTAACAATGAGCAGTTCTTC
clone_size: NA; v_call: TRBV12-5; d_call: NA; j_call: TRBJ2-1; cdr3_aa: CASGTGDEQFF; cdr3_nt: TGTGCTAGTGGGACGGGAGATGAGCAGTTCTTC